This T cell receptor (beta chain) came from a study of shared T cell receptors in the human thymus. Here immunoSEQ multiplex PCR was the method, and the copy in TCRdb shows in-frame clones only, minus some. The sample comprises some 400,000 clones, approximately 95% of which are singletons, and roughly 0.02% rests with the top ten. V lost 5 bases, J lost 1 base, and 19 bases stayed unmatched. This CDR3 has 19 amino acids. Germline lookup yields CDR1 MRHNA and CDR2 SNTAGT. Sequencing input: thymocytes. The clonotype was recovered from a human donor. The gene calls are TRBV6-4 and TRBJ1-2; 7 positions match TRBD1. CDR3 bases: TGTGCCAGCAGTAATACCTCCGAGACAGGGAAGGCCTTTAACTATGGCTACACCTTC. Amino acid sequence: CASSNTSETGKAFNYGYTF.